This entry describes one T cell receptor beta chain. These data belong to a study of CD8 T cells in Susac syndrome. TEMRA cells were enriched by FACS, and CD4+ and CD8+ T cells were negatively isolated. Random-hexamer reverse transcription was applied to 0.5 to 1 ug RNA. TCR beta CDR3 was amplified by immunoSEQ covering 54 Vbeta and 13 Jbeta. One entry per CDR3 protein, called by TCRdb with MiXCR from the immunoSEQ multiplex PCR reads. The table includes about 140,000 distinct CDR3 sequences, 85% to 95% detected once. Germline V CDR1 and CDR2: SGHNT, YYREEE (reference sequence). The CDR3 length is 14 residues. V was trimmed by 2 bases and J by 4 bases, leaving 12 bases between them.

The sequenced material came from CD4+ T cells from PBMCs. The V and J genes are TRBV5-4 and TRBJ1-2, with D possibly being TRBD1 (6 bases). This receptor was obtained from a human donor with multiple sclerosis. The CDR3: CASSLLGQIYGYTF. The CDR3 DNA follows: TGTGCCAGCAGCTTACTCGGACAGATCTATGGCTACACCTTC. The entire variable domain, with the rest obtained from reference TRBV5-4 and TRBJ1-2, is as follows: ETGVTQSPTHLIKTRGQQVTLRCSSQSGHNTVSWYQQALGQGPQFIFQYYREEENGRGNFPPRFSGLQFPNYSSELNVNALELDDSALYLCASSLLGQIYGYTFGSGTRLTVV.